This paragraph reports one TCR beta chain. The read gets to within 3 residues of the CDR3 end, and the germline J gene fills in the rest. Generated by immunoSEQ multiplex PCR, the TCRdb table keeps only in-frame clones and is missing some. The listing contains about 48,000 clones. With V trimmed by 1 base and J by 7 bases, 8 bases remained unmatched. The germline V gene encodes CDR1 DFQATT and CDR2 SNEGSKA (reference sequence). This CDR3 has 16 amino acids. These data are taken from a study of Tregs in tolerant kidney transplant recipients. This rearrangement joins TRBV20-1 to TRBJ1-6; 9 bases align to TRBD1. The specimen was CD4+ T cells from blood, collected before the transplant. This receptor was identified in a human donor who received a combined kidney and bone marrow transplant. CDR3 loop: CSARVAGTGINSPLHF. The DNA read from the CDR3 is TGCAGTGCTAGAGTGGCCGGGACAGGGATAAATTCACCC.